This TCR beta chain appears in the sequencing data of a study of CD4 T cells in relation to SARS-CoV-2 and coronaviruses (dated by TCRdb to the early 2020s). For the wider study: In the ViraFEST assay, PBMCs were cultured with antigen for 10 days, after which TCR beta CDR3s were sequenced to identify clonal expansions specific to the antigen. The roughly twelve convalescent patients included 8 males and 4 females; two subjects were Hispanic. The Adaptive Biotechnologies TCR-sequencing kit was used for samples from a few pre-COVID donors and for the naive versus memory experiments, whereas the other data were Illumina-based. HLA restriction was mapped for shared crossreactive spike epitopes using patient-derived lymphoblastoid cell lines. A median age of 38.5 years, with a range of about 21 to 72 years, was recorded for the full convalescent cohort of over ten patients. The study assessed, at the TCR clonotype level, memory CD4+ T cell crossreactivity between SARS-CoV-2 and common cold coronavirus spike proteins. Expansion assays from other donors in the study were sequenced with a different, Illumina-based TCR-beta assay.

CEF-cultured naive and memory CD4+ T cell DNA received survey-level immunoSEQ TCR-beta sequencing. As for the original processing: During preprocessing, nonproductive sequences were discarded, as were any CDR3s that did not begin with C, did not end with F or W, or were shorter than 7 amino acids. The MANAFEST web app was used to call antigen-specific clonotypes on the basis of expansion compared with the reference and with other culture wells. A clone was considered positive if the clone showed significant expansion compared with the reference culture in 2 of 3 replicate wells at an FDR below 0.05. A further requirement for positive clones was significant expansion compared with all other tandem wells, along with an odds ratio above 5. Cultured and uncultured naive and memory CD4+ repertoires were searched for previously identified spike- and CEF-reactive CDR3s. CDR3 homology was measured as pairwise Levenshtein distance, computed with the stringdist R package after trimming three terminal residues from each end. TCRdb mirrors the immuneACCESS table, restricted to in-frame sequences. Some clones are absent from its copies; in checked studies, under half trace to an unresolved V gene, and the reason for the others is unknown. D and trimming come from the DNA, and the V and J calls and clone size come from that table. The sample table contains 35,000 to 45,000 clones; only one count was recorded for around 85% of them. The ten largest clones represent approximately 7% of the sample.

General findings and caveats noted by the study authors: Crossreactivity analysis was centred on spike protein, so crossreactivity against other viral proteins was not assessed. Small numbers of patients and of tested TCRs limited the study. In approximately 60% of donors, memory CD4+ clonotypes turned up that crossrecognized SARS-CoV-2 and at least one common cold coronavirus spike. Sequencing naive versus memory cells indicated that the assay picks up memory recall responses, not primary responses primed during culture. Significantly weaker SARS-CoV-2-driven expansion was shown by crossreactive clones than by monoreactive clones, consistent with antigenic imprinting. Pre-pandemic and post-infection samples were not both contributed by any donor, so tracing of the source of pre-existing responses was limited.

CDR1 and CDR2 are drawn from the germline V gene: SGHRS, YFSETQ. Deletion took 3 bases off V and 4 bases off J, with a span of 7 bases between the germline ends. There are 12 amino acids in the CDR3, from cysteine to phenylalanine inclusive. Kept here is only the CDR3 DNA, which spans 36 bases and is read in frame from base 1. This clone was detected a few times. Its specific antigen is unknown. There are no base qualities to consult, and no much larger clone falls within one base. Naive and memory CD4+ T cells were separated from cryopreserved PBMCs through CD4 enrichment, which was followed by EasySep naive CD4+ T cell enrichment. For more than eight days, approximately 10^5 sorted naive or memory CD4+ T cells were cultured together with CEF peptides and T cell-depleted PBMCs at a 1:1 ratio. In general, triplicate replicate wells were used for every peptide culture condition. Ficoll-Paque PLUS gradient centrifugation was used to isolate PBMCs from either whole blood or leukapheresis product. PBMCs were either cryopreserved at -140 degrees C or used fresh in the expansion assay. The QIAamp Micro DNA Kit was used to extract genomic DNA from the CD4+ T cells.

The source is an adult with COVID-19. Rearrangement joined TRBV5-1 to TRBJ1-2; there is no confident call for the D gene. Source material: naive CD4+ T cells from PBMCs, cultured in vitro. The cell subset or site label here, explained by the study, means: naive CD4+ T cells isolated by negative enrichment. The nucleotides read TGCGCCAGCAGCTCGCCTGGCTATGGCTACACCTTC. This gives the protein CASSSPGYGYTF. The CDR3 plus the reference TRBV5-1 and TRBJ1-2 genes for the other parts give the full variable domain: KAGVTQTPRYLIKTRGQQVTLSCSPISGHRSVSWYQQTPGQGLQFLFEYFSETQRNKGNFPGRFSGRQFSNSRSEMNVSTLELGDSALYLCASSSPGYGYTFGSGTRLTVV.